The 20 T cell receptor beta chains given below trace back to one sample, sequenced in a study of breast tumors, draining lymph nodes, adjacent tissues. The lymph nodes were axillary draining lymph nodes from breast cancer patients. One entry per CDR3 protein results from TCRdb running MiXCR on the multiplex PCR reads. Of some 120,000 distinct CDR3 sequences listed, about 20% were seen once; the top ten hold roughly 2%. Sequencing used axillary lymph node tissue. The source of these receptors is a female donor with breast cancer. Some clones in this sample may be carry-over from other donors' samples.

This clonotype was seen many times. CDR3 amino acids: CARESGRRYNEQFF. In nucleotides, the CDR3 is TGTGCCAGAGAGAGCGGGAGGCGCTACAATGAGCAGTTCTTC. The chain has TRBV7-2 and TRBJ2-1, with 9 nucleotides matching TRBD2. Trimming removed 9 bases from V and 3 bases from J; junction bases left unmatched: 6. CDR3 length: 14 amino acids. Germline V gene lookup returns CDR1 SGHTA and CDR2 FQGNSA.

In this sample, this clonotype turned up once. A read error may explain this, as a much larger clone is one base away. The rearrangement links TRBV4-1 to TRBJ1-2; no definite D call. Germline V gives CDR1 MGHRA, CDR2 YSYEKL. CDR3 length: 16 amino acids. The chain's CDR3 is CASSQDGAERHYDYTF. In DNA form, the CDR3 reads TGCGCCAGCAGCCAAGATGGCGCGGAAAGGCACTATGACTACACCTTC.

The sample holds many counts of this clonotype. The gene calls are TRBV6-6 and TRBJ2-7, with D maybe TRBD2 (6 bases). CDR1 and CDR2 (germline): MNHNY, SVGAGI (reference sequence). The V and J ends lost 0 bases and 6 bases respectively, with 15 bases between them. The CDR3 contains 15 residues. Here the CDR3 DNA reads TGTGCCAGCAGTTACTCGGAGGGAGGCTTGGGCGAGCAGTACTTC. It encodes CASSYSEGGLGEQYF.

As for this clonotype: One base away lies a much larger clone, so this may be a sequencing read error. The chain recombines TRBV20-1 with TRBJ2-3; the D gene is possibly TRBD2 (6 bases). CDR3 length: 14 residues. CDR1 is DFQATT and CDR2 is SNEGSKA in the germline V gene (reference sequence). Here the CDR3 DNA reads TGCAGTGCTAGTAGATTAGCGGCCACATATACGCAGTATTTT. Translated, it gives CSASRLAATYTQYF.

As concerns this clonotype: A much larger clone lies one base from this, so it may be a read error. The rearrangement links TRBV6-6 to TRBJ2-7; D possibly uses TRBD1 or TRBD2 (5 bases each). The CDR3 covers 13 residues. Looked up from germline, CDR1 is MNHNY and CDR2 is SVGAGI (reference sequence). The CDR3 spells CAGSHRGVYEQYF. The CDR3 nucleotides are TGTGCCGGCAGTCACCGGGGCGTCTACGAGCAGTACTTC.

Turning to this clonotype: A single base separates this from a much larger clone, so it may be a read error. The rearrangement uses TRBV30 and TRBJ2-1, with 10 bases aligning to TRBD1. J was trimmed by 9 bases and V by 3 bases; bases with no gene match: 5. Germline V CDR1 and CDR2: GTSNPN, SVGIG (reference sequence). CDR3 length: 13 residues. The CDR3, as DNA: TGTGCCTGGAGACGGACAGGGGGAAGTGAGCAGTTCTTC. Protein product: CAWRRTGGSEQFF.

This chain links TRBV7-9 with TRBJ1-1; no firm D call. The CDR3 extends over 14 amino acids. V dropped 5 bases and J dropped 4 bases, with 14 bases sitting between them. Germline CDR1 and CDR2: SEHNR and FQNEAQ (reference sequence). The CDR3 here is CASSLHGRSTEAFF. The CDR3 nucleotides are TGTGCCAGCAGCCTACACGGACGGAGCACTGAAGCTTTCTTT. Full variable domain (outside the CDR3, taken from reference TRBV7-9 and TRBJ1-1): DTGVSQNPRHKITKRGQNVTFRCDPISEHNRLYWYRQTLGQGPEFLTYFQNEAQLEKSRLLSDRFSAERPKGSFSTLEIQRTEQGDSAMYLCASSLHGRSTEAFFGQGTRLTVV.

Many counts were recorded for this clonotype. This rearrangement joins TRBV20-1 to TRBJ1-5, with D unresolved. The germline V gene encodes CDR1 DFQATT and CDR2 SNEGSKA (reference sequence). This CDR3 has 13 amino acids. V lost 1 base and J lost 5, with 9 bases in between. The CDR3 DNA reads TGCAGTGCTAGAGGGGTGGTCGATCAGCCCCAGCATTTT. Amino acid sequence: CSARGVVDQPQHF.

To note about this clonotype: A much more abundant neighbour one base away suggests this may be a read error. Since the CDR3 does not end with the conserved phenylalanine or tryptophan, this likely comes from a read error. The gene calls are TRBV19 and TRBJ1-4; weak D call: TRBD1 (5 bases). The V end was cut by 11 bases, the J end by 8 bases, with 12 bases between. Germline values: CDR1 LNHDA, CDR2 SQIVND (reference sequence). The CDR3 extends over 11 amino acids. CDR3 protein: CAGEGAEKLFL. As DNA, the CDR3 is TGTGCCGGTGAAGGGGCCGAAAAACTGTTTCTT.

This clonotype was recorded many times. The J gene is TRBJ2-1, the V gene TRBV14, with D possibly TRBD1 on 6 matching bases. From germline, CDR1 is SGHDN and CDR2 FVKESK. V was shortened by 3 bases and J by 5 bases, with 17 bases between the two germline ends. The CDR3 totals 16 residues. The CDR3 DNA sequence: TGTGCCAGCAGCCACCTACAGGGTCTGGTAGACAATGAGCAGTTCTTC. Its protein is CASSHLQGLVDNEQFF.

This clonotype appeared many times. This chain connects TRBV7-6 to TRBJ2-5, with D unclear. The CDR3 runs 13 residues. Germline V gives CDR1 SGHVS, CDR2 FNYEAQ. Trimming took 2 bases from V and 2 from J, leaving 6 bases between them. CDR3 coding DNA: TGTGCCAGCAGCTTAAGCCAACAAGAGACCCAGTACTTC. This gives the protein CASSLSQQETQYF. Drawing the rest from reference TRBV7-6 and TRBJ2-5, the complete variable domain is GAGVSQSPRYKVTKRGQDVALRCDPISGHVSLYWYRQALGQGPEFLTYFNYEAQQDKSGLPNDRFSAERPEGSISTLTIQRTEQRDSAMYRCASSLSQQETQYFGPGTRLLVL.

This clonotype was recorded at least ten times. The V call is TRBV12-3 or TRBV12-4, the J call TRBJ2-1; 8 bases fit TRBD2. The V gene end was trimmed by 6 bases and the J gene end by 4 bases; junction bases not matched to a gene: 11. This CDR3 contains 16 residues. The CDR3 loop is CASSQLGTRGYNEQFF. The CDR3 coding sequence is TGTGCCAGCAGCCAACTGGGGACTAGGGGGTACAATGAGCAGTTCTTC.

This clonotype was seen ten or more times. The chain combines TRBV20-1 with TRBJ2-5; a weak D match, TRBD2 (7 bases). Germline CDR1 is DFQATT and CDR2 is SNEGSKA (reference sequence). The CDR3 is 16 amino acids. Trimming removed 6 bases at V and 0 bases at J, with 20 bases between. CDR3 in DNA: TGCAGTGCAGGGGGGTCGCCTAGCGGAGACCAAGAGACCCAGTACTTC. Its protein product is CSAGGSPSGDQETQYF.

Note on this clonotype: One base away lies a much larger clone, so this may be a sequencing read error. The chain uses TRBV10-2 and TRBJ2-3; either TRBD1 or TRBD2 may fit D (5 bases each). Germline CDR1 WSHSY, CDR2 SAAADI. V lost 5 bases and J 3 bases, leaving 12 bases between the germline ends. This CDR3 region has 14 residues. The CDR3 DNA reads TGCGCCAGCAGTCGGTGGGGGTCGACAGATACGCAGTATTTT. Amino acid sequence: CASSRWGSTDTQYF.

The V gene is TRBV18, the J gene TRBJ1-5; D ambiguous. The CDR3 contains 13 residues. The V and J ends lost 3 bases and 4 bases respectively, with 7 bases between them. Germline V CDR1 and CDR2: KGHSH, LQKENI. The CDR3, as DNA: TGTGCCAGCTCACCTGGTTTGAATCAGCCCCAGCATTTT. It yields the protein CASSPGLNQPQHF.

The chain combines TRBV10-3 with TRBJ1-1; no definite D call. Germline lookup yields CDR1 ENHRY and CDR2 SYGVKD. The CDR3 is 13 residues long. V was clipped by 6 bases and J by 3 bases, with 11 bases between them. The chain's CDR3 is CAISPGSYTEAFF. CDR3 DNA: TGTGCCATCAGCCCCGGGTCCTACACTGAAGCTTTCTTT.

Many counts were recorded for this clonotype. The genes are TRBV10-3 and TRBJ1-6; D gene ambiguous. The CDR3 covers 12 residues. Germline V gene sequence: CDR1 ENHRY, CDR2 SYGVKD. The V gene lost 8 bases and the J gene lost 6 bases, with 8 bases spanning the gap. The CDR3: CAIGDLNSPLHF. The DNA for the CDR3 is TGTGCCATCGGAGACCTTAATTCACCCCTCCACTTT.

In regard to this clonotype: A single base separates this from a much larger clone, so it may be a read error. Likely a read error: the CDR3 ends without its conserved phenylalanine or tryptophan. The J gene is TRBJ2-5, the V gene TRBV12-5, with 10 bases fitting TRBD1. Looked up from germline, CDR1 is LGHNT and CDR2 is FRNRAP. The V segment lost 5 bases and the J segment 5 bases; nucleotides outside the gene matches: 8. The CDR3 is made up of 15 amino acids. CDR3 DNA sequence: TGTGCTAGTGGTCCGGGACAGGGGAATTCGGAGACCCAGTACCTC. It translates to CASGPGQGNSETQYL.

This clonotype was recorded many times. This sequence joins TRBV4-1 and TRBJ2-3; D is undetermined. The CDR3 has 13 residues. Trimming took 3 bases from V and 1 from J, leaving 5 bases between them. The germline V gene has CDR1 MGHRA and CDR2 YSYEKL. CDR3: CASSHPRTDTQYF. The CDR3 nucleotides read TGCGCCAGCAGCCACCCTCGCACAGATACGCAGTATTTT.

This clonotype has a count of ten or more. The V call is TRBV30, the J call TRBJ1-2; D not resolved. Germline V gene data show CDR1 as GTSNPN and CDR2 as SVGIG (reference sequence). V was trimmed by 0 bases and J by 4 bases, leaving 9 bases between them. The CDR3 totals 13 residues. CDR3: CAWSVWGSYGYTF. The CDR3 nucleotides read TGTGCCTGGAGTGTGTGGGGAAGCTATGGCTACACCTTC.